This T cell receptor beta chain was recovered during a study of blood T cell repertoires in COVID-19. Study at large: The study counted Cohort 3 donors as recovered given two negative PCRs, clearance, or symptom resolution.

V was pared by 1 base and J by 6 bases, with 5 bases of the junction left unmatched. There are 14 residues in the CDR3. Germline V CDR1 and CDR2: MGHRA, YSYEKL. Enrollees, about 18 to 95 years old, lived in about two dozen US areas. Generated by immunoSEQ multiplex PCR, the TCRdb table keeps only in-frame clones and is missing some. The table lists roughly 340,000 clones, about 87% of them singletons. The sample was PBMCs or T cells enriched from blood (not recorded which). This sequence was found in a man aged 40-55 years in a cohort exposed to, infected with or recovered from COVID-19 (not recorded which). V is TRBV4-1 and J is TRBJ2-7, with 8 nucleotides matching TRBD1. The CDR3, as DNA: TGCGCCAGCAGCCAAGGGGACAGGCTCGGCGAGCAGTACTTC. Translated: CASSQGDRLGEQYF.